This T cell receptor beta chain was recorded in a study of blood T cell repertoires in COVID-19 (dated by TCRdb to 2020 to 2022). About the investigation overall: Samples covering the acute and convalescent phases of COVID-19 were provided by collaborators in the United States, Italy and Spain. The sample metadata nearly always contained a de-identified subject ID, COVID-19 status, age in years and sex. The material from the prospective study consisted of cDNA or gDNA derived from T cells, B-cell-depleted T cells, or PBMCs. The samples were drawn from the first 160 participants of the ongoing ImmuneRACE study and from 1,254 subjects provided by 6 global collaborators. The repertoires were released in a freely available public database intended as a resource for research on the immune response to SARS-CoV-2. Deeply sampled blood TCRbeta repertoires from subjects exposed to, actively infected with, or recovered from COVID-19 were included in the dataset. Where available, HLA class I and class II types were obtained from metadata supplied by the sample provider rather than from assay-based typing.

V has 2 bases trimmed and J has 5 bases trimmed; junction bases matching no gene number 7. CDR1 SEHNR and CDR2 FQNEAQ are derived from the germline V gene (reference sequence). The CDR3 holds 15 amino acids from the cysteine to the phenylalanine. Kept here is only the CDR3 DNA, which spans 45 bases and is read in frame from base 1. The research as a whole found: How much clinical and demographic metadata was included differed by source and by participant, and the metadata was provided uncurated.

TCRbeta CDR3 regions were amplified from genomic DNA by means of the immunoSEQ Assay, a bias-controlled multiplex PCR. On the authors' methods: Nucleated cell counts per sample were estimated from amplification of reference gene primers within the assay. To quantify the absolute abundance of each unique TCRbeta CDR3 rearrangement, sequence reads were collapsed and filtered. For each sample, productive Simpson clonality was calculated as the square root of Simpson's diversity index across productive rearrangements. TCRdb obtained this table from immuneACCESS and retained in-frame rearrangements with V and J assigned. These tables miss some clones; where compared with another copy, unresolved V genes account for less than half of the shortfall, and the remainder is unexplained. D and trimming were read from the DNA, whereas the V and J calls and clone size are those reported in that table. Within this sample are about 200,000 clones, with approximately 87% of them counted one time only. The ten largest clones take up 6.2% of the sample.

Another Seattle source contributed samples from volunteer blood donors who had recovered from COVID-19. Collaborating institutions collected whole blood in K2EDTA tubes following their own protocols. For TCRbeta analysis, collaborators shipped samples in one of three forms: frozen whole blood, isolated PBMCs, or DNA extracted from either of those sample types. A word on this clone: What this receptor recognizes is not known. No base quality information exists; no much larger clone differs at one position.

This TCR came from a man in his sixties who had recovered from COVID-19. Sequenced sample: peripheral blood. The chain joins TRBV7-9 to TRBJ2-7, with TRBD2 identical over 9 junction bases. The CDR3 protein sequence reads: CASSLFLAGSHEQYF. The sequenced DNA: TGTGCCAGCAGCTTATTCCTAGCGGGATCGCACGAGCAGTACTTC.